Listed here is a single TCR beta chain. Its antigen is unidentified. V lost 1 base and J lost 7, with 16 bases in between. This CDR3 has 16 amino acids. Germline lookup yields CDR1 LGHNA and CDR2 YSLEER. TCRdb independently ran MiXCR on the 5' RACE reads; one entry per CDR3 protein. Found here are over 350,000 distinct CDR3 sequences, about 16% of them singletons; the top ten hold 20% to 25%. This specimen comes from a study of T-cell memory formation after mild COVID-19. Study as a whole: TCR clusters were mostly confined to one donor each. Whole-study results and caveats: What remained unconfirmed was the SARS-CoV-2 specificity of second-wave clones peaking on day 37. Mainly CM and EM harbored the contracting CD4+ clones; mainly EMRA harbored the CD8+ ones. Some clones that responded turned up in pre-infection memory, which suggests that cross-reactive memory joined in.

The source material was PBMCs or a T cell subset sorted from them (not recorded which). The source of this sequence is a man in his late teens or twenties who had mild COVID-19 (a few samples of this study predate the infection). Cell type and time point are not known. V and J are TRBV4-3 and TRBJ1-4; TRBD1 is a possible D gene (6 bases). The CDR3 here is CASSQALRGSGEKLFF. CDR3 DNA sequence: TGCGCCAGCAGCCAAGCCCTTAGGGGGTCCGGTGAAAAACTGTTTTTT.